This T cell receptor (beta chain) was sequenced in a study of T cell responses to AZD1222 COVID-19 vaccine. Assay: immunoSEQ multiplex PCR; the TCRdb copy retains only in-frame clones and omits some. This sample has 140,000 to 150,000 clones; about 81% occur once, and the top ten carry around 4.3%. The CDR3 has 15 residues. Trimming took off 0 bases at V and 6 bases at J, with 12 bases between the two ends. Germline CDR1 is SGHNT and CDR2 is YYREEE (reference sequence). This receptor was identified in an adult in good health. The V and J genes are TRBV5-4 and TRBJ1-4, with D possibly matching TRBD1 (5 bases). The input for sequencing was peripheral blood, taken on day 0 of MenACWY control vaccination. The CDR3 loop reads CASSLGGDSDEKLFF. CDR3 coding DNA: TGTGCCAGCAGCTTGGGTGGGGACTCGGATGAAAAACTGTTTTTT.